This TCR beta chain is drawn from a study of blood T cell repertoires in COVID-19. Study-level background: The cDNA or gDNA used as material had been derived from T cells, B-cell-depleted T cells, or PBMCs.

Categorization into cohorts depended on clinical history that participants reported. Losses at the gene ends were 3 bases for V and 0 bases for J; bases not matched to a gene: 7. There are 16 residues in the CDR3. Germline-derived CDR1 and CDR2 are SEHNR and FQNEAQ (reference sequence). Under the authors' procedure: Reference gene primer amplification in the assay estimated nucleated cell counts. Some clones are missing from TCRdb's copy, which holds only in-frame ones; the method was immunoSEQ multiplex PCR. V and J calls plus clone size are reproduced from that table; the DNA served to infer D and trimming. This repertoire shows approximately 300,000 clones, 65% to 90% found once; its top ten account for about 4.2%.

Sequenced material: PBMCs or T cells enriched from blood (not recorded which). The gene calls are TRBV7-9 and TRBJ2-7, with 8 bases aligning to TRBD1. This sequence originates from a man under 40 who had recovered from COVID-19. The CDR3, as DNA: TGTGCCAGCAGCTTGCAGGGGGCTTCGAGCTCCTACGAGCAGTACTTC. It specifies CASSLQGASSSYEQYF.